This TCR beta chain was observed in a study of tumor-infiltrating lymphocytes in primary liver carcinoma. This clonotype was seen ten or more times. Germline-derived CDR1 and CDR2 are SGHAT and FQNNGV. There are 13 residues in the CDR3. V dropped 5 bases and J dropped 3; count of bases not matched to a gene: 3. Production of TCR beta cDNA used approximately 0.55 ug total RNA together with a constant-region primer. A slightly modified ARM-PCR protocol with three nested multiplex PCR rounds produced these TCR beta libraries. TRBV1-TRBV30 forward primers paired with a C-beta reverse primer were used in the first two PCR rounds, which ran roughly 10 cycles each. MiXCR, run by TCRdb on the multiplex PCR reads, gives a single entry per CDR3 protein. The table lists about 330,000 distinct CDR3 sequences, about 61% of them singletons. Blood RNA originated from unsorted whole blood, with germline DNA additionally extracted. Patients showed chronic HBV infection and an absence of prior treatment.

Material: peripheral blood. The chain has TRBV11-2 and TRBJ1-2; 7 bases align to TRBD1. This receptor was obtained from a man aged 35 to 55 with primary liver carcinoma and hepatitis B virus infection. CDR3 DNA: TGTGCCAGCAGCCAAGACAGGGACTATGGCTACACCTTC. Translated, it gives CASSQDRDYGYTF.